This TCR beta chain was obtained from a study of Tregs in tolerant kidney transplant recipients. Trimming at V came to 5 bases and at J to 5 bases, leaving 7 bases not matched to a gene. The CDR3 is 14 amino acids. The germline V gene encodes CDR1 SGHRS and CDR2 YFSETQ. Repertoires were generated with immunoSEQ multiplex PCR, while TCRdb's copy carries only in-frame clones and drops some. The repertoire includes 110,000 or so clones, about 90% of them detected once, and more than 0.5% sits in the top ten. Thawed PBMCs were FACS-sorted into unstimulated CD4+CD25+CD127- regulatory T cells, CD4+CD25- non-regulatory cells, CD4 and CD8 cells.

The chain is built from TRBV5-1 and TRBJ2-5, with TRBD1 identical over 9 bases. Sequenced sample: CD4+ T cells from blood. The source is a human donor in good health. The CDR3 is CASREQGARETQYF. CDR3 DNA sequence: TGCGCCAGCAGAGAACAGGGGGCGAGGGAGACCCAGTACTTC.